These 24 T cell receptor beta chains came from one sample sequenced in a study of radiation and T cells in renal cell carcinoma. Indicated time point: blood 4 weeks post-SBRT, at nephrectomy. As for treatment: 15 Gy SBRT to primary tumor, nephrectomy 4 weeks later. Sequencing was performed with immunoSEQ multiplex PCR; in TCRdb, only in-frame clones are kept and a portion is missing. Of under 100,000 clones in the sample, roughly 88% were seen once. The starting material was blood, obtained from a patient whose treatment included radiotherapy and nephrectomy. The source of these receptors is a man between 60 and 75 years old with renal cell carcinoma.

V is TRBV7-8 and J is TRBJ2-1; 9 positions match TRBD2. Germline lookup yields CDR1 SGHVS and CDR2 FQNEAQ. After removal of 0 bases from V and 4 bases from J, the junction contained 10 bases not matched to a gene. The CDR3 is made up of 18 amino acids. The CDR3 coding sequence is TGTGCCAGCAGCTTAGCGCTGGCGGGAGGGACTCTTTACAATGAGCAGTTCTTC. Translating it yields CASSLALAGGTLYNEQFF. Looking up the rest from reference TRBV7-8 and TRBJ2-1 gives the full variable domain: GAGVSQSPRYKVAKRGQDVALRCDPISGHVSLFWYQQALGQGPEFLTYFQNEAQLDKSGLPSDRFFAERPEGSVSTLKIQRTQQEDSAVYLCASSLALAGGTLYNEQFFGPGTRLTVL.

The chain uses TRBV4-1 and TRBJ2-7; 8 bases are a match to TRBD1. CDR3 length: 17 residues. V shed 5 bases, J shed 3 bases, and the junction held 15 bases outside the gene matches. Germline values: CDR1 MGHRA, CDR2 YSYEKL. In DNA form, the CDR3 reads TGCGCCAGCAGCTTTCACCTGCCGACTACAGGGGGCTACGAGCAGTACTTC. This translates into CASSFHLPTTGGYEQYF.

The chain has TRBV5-8 and TRBJ1-1, with D hard to call. Germline CDR1 and CDR2: SGHTS and YDEGEE. There are 14 residues in the CDR3. Trimming removed 2 bases at V and 1 base at J, with 9 bases between. CDR3 protein: CASSFQTGNTEAFF. The CDR3 DNA reads as TGTGCCAGCAGCTTCCAGACGGGGAACACTGAAGCTTTCTTT.

The chain recombines TRBV30 with TRBJ1-1; D might be TRBD1 (5 bases). This CDR3 spans 15 amino acids. In germline, CDR1 is GTSNPN, CDR2 SVGIG (reference sequence). Deletions cut 0 bases from V and 8 bases from J, with 19 bases between. In DNA, the CDR3 is TGTGCCTGGAGTGTACGAGGCGGGGCGGGGGTAGAAGCTTTCTTT. Translated: CAWSVRGGAGVEAFF. Based on the CDR3 plus reference TRBV30 and TRBJ1-1, the full variable domain is SQTIHQWPATLVQPVGSPLSLECTVEGTSNPNLYWYRQAAGRGLQLLFYSVGIGQISSEVPQNLSASRPQDRQFILSSKKLLLSDSGFYLCAWSVRGGAGVEAFFGQGTRLTVV.

The chain recombines TRBV13 with TRBJ2-7, with 7 bases matching TRBD2. Looked up from germline, CDR1 is PRHDT and CDR2 is FYEKMQ (reference sequence). J lost 3 bases, V lost 4 bases, and 6 bases had no gene match. This CDR3 is 14 amino acids long. The CDR3 DNA follows: TGTGCCAGCAGCTGGCAGCGGGGAATCTACGAGCAGTACTTC. Residues: CASSWQRGIYEQYF.

This clone occurred many times. The chain uses TRBV6-5 and TRBJ1-2; 8 bases agree with TRBD1. V lost 6 bases and J lost 8; bases outside the gene matches: 8. Germline CDR1 MNHEY, CDR2 SVGAGI. This CDR3 comprises 13 residues. DNA for the CDR3: TGTGCCAGCAGCCGTACAGGGGGAAGGGGCTACACCTTC. Translating it yields CASSRTGGRGYTF.

This clone was detected only a few times. The chain links TRBV6-1 to TRBJ2-4; D may match TRBD1 or TRBD2 (5 bases each). The V gene lost 4 bases and the J gene lost 0 bases, with 19 bases spanning the gap. This CDR3 has 18 amino acids. Germline assignment: CDR1 MNHNS and CDR2 SASEGT. The CDR3 DNA is TGTGCCAGCAGTGCCCGGGACGCCGGAGCCCTAGCCAAAAACATTCAGTACTTC. This translates into CASSARDAGALAKNIQYF.

The rearrangement joins TRBV4-3 to TRBJ2-2; unclear D gene. This CDR3 region has 15 residues. Germline CDR1 LGHNA, CDR2 YSLEER. V lost 0 bases to trimming and J lost 6 bases, with 11 bases between them. CDR3 nucleotides: TGCGCCAGCAGCCAAGATGCAGTGGTCCCCGGGGAGCTGTTTTTT. As protein: CASSQDAVVPGELFF.

V usage is TRBV14 and J usage is TRBJ2-1; 11 bases map to TRBD2. CDR1 and CDR2 (germline): SGHDN, FVKESK. This CDR3 comprises 18 residues. J gave up 6 bases and V 3 bases, and 13 bases lay outside the gene matches. CDR3 loop: CASSHSVRLGTSGNEQFF. CDR3 DNA sequence: TGTGCCAGCAGCCATTCCGTTCGGTTAGGGACTAGCGGCAATGAGCAGTTCTTC.

The CDR3 spells CASSQDRGDEQFF. The CDR3 nucleotides read TGTGCCAGCAGCCAGGACAGGGGCGATGAGCAGTTCTTC. This sequence joins TRBV7-7 and TRBJ2-1; TRBD1 aligns across 9 bases. Germline-derived CDR1 and CDR2 are SSHAT and FNYEAQ (reference sequence). Losses at the gene ends were 5 bases for V and 8 bases for J; bases not matched to a gene: 4. This CDR3 has 13 residues. The full variable domain, with the rest looked up from reference TRBV7-7 and TRBJ2-1, is GAGVSQSPRYKVTKRGQDVTLRCDPISSHATLYWYQQALGQGPEFLTYFNYEAQPDKSGLPSDRFSAERPEGSISTLTIQRTEQRDSAMYRCASSQDRGDEQFFGPGTRLTVL.

The chain couples TRBV6-5 to TRBJ1-1; 7 bases are shared with TRBD1. Trimming cost V 5 bases and J 3 bases; bases outside gene matches: 3. CDR1 is MNHEY, CDR2 SVGAGI, per germline. The CDR3 runs to 13 residues. CDR3 region: CASSLQGYTEAFF. The CDR3 DNA follows: TGTGCCAGCAGTCTACAGGGGTACACTGAAGCTTTCTTT.

The CDR3 spells CASSFGSDSPLHF. In DNA form, the CDR3 reads TGCGCCAGCAGCTTTGGTTCGGATTCACCCCTCCACTTT. The chain combines TRBV5-1 with TRBJ1-6; D is undetermined. Trimming stripped 2 bases from V and 8 bases from J, with 8 bases between. This CDR3 is 13 amino acids long. Germline V CDR1 and CDR2: SGHRS, YFSETQ. Complete variable domain (other parts from reference TRBV5-1 and TRBJ1-6): KAGVTQTPRYLIKTRGQQVTLSCSPISGHRSVSWYQQTPGQGLQFLFEYFSETQRNKGNFPGRFSGRQFSNSRSEMNVSTLELGDSALYLCASSFGSDSPLHFGNGTRLTVT.

The gene calls are TRBV10-3 and TRBJ1-4; 12 positions match TRBD1. The CDR3 runs 17 residues. Germline V lookup: CDR1 ENHRY, CDR2 SYGVKD. V shed 2 bases, J shed 7 bases, and the junction held 8 bases outside the gene matches. The CDR3, as DNA: TGTGCCATCAGTGAGGGGACAGGGGGCGCCGGGGGTGAAAAACTGTTTTTT. This sequence encodes CAISEGTGGAGGEKLFF.

The table lists this clone with a few counts. The chain recombines TRBV5-1 with TRBJ2-2; the D is unclear. V shed 4 bases and J shed 0 bases, with 7 bases lying between them. CDR3 length: 14 amino acids. Germline CDR1 and CDR2: SGHRS and YFSETQ. The CDR3 here is CASSPGSNTGELFF. The CDR3 DNA reads as TGCGCCAGCAGCCCAGGTTCGAACACCGGGGAGCTGTTTTTT.

The J gene is TRBJ2-7, the V gene TRBV28; 9 bases are shared with TRBD1. The germline CDR1 and CDR2 sequences are MDHEN and SYDVKM. The CDR3 extends over 18 amino acids. The V and J ends lost 5 bases and 3 bases, in that order; junction bases with no gene match: 17. The CDR3 loop is CASSGPPRGQGIVYEQYF. CDR3 in DNA: TGTGCCAGCAGTGGCCCGCCGAGGGGACAGGGAATAGTCTACGAGCAGTACTTC.

For the CDR3, the DNA is TGTGCCACCAGCAGGGGGGGTTTTCAGGGCCCCTTGGGCTACGAGCAGTACTTC. Protein: CATSRGGFQGPLGYEQYF. V and J are TRBV15 and TRBJ2-7; TRBD2 is a possible D gene (6 bases). This CDR3 has 18 residues. Germline CDR1 reads LNHNV; CDR2 reads YYDKDF (reference sequence). Trimming cost V 3 bases and J 3 bases, with 24 bases left between them. The variable domain in full, completed from reference TRBV15 and TRBJ2-7, reads DAMVIQNPRYQVTQFGKPVTLSCSQTLNHNVMYWYQQKSSQAPKLLFHYYDKDFNNEADTPDNFQSRRPNTSFCFLDIRSPGLGDTAMYLCATSRGGFQGPLGYEQYFGPGTRLTVT.

This clone has only a few counts. The chain couples TRBV7-2 to TRBJ2-7; 8 nucleotides line up with TRBD2. With 5 bases clipped from V and 6 bases from J, the junction kept 6 bases outside the gene matches. CDR1 SGHTA and CDR2 FQGNSA come from the germline V gene. This CDR3 is 13 amino acids long. CDR3 coding DNA: TGTGCCAGCAGCACAGCGGGAGAGGGCGAGCAGTACTTC. Encoded protein: CASSTAGEGEQYF.

The chain couples TRBV5-6 to TRBJ2-7; D is unclear. The CDR3 runs to 15 residues. Trimming removed 0 bases from V and 2 bases from J, with 12 bases in between. Germline CDR1 SGHDT, CDR2 YYEEEE. The CDR3 loop reads CASSLVPTKTYEQYF. The CDR3, as DNA: TGTGCCAGCAGCTTGGTTCCGACAAAAACCTACGAGCAGTACTTC.

The chain carries TRBV14 and TRBJ2-1, with 10 nucleotides matching TRBD2. The germline CDR1 and CDR2 sequences are SGHDN and FVKESK. V gave up 4 bases and J gave up 7 bases; unmatched junction bases: 10. The CDR3 spans 16 residues. CDR3 amino acids: CASSRESLAGVNEQFF. The CDR3 DNA sequence: TGTGCCAGCAGCCGAGAATCCCTAGCGGGAGTTAATGAGCAGTTCTTC.

The chain links TRBV30 to TRBJ2-4; D is possibly TRBD1 or TRBD2 (6 bases each). This CDR3 comprises 12 residues. The ends were cut back, 2 bases at V and 11 bases at J, with 13 bases in the middle. Germline V gives CDR1 GTSNPN, CDR2 SVGIG (reference sequence). DNA for the CDR3: TGTGCCTGGAGTCCCGAGGGGGGCGTTCAGTACTTC. This encodes CAWSPEGGVQYF. The full variable domain, with the rest looked up from reference TRBV30 and TRBJ2-4, is SQTIHQWPATLVQPVGSPLSLECTVEGTSNPNLYWYRQAAGRGLQLLFYSVGIGQISSEVPQNLSASRPQDRQFILSSKKLLLSDSGFYLCAWSPEGGVQYFGAGTRLSVL.

This clone was seen a few times. This chain links TRBV27 with TRBJ2-7; 12 bases align to TRBD1. The CDR3 sequence is 15 residues long. The J segment lost 3 bases and the V segment lost 6 bases, leaving 6 bases of the junction unmatched. Germline V gives CDR1 MNHEY, CDR2 SMNVEV (reference sequence). The chain's CDR3 is CASRVGTGGFYEQYF. The CDR3 nucleotides are TGTGCCAGCAGAGTAGGGACAGGGGGCTTCTACGAGCAGTACTTC.

The rearrangement joins TRBV2 to TRBJ1-2; D gene uncertain. The ends were cut back, 2 bases at V and 4 bases at J, with 14 bases in the middle. The CDR3 is 15 amino acids. The germline gives CDR1 SNHLY, CDR2 FYNNEI. In DNA form, the CDR3 reads TGTGCCAGCAGTGAACAGGACGCCAGCCTCTATGGCTACACCTTC. Its translation is CASSEQDASLYGYTF.

This chain uses TRBV10-1 with TRBJ2-1; D possibly corresponds to TRBD2 (6 bases). The CDR3 contains 14 residues. Trimming removed 0 bases at V and 7 bases at J, with 10 bases between. Germline lookup yields CDR1 WNHNN and CDR2 SYGVQD (reference sequence). The CDR3: CASSESRELNEQFF. CDR3 nucleotide sequence: TGCGCCAGCAGTGAGTCCCGGGAGTTGAATGAGCAGTTCTTC.

The rearrangement links TRBV28 to TRBJ2-7; the D gene is possibly TRBD1 (5 bases). Trimming removed 9 bases from V and 0 bases from J, with 9 bases in between. The CDR3 consists of 12 residues. In germline, CDR1 is MDHEN, CDR2 SYDVKM. The CDR3 DNA reads TGTGCCAGTACAGGTAACTCCTACGAGCAGTACTTC. It codes for CASTGNSYEQYF.